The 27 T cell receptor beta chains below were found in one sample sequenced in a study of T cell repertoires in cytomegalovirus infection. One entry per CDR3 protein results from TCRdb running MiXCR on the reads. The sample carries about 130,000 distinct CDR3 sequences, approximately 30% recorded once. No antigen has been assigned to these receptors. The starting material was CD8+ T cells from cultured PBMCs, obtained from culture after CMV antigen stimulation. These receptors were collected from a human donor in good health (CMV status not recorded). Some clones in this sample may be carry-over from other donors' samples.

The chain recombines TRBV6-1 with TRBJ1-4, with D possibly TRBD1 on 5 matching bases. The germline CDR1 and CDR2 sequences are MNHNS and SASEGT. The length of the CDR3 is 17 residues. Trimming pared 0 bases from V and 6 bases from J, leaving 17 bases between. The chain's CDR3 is CASSEALLGGSDEKLFF. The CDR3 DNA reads TGTGCCAGCAGTGAAGCGCTTCTGGGGGGGTCGGATGAAAAACTGTTTTTT.

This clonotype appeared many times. The CDR3 region is CASSPSPGESGVQPQHF. DNA of the CDR3: TGTGCCAGCAGTCCATCCCCAGGGGAAAGTGGGGTTCAGCCCCAGCATTTT. V is TRBV12-3 or TRBV12-4 and J is TRBJ1-5; D is possibly TRBD1 (6 bases). The CDR3 extends over 17 amino acids. The V end was cut by 5 bases, the J end by 6 bases, with 23 bases between.

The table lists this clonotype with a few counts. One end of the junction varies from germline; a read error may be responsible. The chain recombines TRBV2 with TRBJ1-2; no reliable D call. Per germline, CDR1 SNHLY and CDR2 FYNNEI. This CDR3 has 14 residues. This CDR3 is CASSEAPGLYGYTF. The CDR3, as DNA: TGTGCCAGCAGCGAAGCACCGGGTCTCTATGGCTACACCTTC. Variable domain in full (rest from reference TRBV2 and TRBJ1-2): EPEVTQTPSHQVTQMGQEVILRCVPISNHLYFYWYRQILGQKVEFLVSFYNNEISEKSEIFDDQFSVERPDGSNFTLKIRSTKLEDSAMYFCASSEAPGLYGYTFGSGTRLTVV.

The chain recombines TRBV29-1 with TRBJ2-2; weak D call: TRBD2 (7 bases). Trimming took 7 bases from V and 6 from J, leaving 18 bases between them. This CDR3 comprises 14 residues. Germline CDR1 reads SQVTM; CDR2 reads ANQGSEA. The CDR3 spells CSAGGQRDAGELFF. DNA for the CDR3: TGCAGCGCCGGAGGACAGCGGGACGCCGGGGAGCTGTTTTTT.

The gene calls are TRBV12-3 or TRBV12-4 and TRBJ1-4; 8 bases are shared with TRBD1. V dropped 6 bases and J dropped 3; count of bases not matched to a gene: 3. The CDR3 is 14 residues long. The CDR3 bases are TGTGCCAGCAGATCAGGGGGCCCTAATGAAAAACTGTTTTTT. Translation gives CASRSGGPNEKLFF.

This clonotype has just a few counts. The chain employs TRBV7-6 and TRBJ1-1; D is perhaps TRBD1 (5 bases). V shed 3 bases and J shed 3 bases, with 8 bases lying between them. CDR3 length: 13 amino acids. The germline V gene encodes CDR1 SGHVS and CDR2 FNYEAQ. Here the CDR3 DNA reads TGTGCCAGCAGCTTGGGGGTCGACACTGAAGCTTTCTTT. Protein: CASSLGVDTEAFF.

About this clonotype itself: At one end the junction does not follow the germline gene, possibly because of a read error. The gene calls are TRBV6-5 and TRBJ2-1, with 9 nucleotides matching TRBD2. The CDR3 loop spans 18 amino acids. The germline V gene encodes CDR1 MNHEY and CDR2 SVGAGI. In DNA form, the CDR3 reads TGTGCCAGCAGTTACTCGGCCCCGGGGCGGGGGGGTTTGAATGAGCAGATCTTC. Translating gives CASSYSAPGRGGLNEQIF.

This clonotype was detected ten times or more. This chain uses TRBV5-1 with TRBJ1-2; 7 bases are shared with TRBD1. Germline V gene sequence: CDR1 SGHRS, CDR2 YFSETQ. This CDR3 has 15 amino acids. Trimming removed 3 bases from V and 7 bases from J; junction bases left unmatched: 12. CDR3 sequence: CASSSEGAHMPGYTF. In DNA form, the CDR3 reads TGCGCCAGCAGCTCCGAGGGGGCTCATATGCCTGGCTACACCTTC. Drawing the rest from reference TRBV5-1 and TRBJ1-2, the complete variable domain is KAGVTQTPRYLIKTRGQQVTLSCSPISGHRSVSWYQQTPGQGLQFLFEYFSETQRNKGNFPGRFSGRQFSNSRSEMNVSTLELGDSALYLCASSSEGAHMPGYTFGSGTRLTVV.

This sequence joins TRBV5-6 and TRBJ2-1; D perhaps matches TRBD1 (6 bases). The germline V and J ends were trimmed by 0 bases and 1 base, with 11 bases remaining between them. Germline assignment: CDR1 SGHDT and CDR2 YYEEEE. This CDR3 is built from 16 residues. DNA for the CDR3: TGTGCCAGCAGCTTGGGATCAGGGGTATCCTACAATGAGCAGTTCTTC. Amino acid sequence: CASSLGSGVSYNEQFF.

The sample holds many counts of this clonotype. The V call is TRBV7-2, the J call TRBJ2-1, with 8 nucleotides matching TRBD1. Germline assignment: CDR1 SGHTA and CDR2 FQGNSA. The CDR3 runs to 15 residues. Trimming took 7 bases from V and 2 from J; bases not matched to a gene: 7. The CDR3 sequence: CASIQGATPYNEQFF. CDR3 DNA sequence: TGTGCCAGCATCCAGGGGGCAACTCCCTACAATGAGCAGTTCTTC. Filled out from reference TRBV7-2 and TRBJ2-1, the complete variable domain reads GAGVSQSPSNKVTEKGKDVELRCDPISGHTALYWYRQSLGQGLEFLIYFQGNSAPDKSGLPSDRFSAERTGGSVSTLTIQRTQQEDSAVYLCASIQGATPYNEQFFGPGTRLTVL.

The CDR3 spells CASSTPTEAFF. In DNA form, the CDR3 reads TGTGCCAGCAGTACTCCCACTGAAGCTTTCTTT. This chain links TRBV27 with TRBJ1-1; D is unclear. This CDR3 is 11 amino acids long. Germline loops: CDR1 MNHEY, CDR2 SMNVEV (reference sequence). Trimming shortened V by 5 bases and J by 4 bases, and 5 bases separated the two germline ends.

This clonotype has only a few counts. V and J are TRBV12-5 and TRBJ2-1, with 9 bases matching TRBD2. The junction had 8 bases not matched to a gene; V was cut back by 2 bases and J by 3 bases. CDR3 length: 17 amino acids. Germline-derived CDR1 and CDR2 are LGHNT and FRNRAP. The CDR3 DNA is TGTGCTAGTGGTTTGTCCCGAGCGGGGGGAAACTACAATGAGCAGTTCTTC. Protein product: CASGLSRAGGNYNEQFF.

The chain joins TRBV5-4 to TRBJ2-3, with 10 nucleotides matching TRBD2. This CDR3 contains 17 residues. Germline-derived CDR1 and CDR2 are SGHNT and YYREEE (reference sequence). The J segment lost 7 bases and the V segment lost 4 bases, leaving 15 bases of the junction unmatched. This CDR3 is CASSQGSGGAVRHTQYF. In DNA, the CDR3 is TGTGCCAGCAGCCAAGGGAGCGGGGGGGCGGTTCGCCATACGCAGTATTTT.

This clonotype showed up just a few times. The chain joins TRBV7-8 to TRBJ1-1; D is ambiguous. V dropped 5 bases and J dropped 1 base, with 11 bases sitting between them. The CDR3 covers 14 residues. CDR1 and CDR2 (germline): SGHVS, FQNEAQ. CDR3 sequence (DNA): TGTGCCAGCAGCCCCGACCGAGCGAACACTGAAGCTTTCTTT. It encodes CASSPDRANTEAFF.

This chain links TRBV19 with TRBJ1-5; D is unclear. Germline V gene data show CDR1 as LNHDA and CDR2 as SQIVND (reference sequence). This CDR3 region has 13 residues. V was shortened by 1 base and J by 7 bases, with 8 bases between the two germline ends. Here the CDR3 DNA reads TGTGCCAGTAGTATAGTACGGGAACAGCCCCAGCATTTT. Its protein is CASSIVREQPQHF.

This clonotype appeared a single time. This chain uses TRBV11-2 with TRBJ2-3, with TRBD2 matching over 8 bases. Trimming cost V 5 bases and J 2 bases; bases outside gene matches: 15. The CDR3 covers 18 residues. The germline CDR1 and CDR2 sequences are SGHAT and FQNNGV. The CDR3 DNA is TGTGCCAGCAGCCCGACCCATTTAGCGGGGCCCGACACAGATACGCAGTATTTT. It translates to CASSPTHLAGPDTDTQYF.

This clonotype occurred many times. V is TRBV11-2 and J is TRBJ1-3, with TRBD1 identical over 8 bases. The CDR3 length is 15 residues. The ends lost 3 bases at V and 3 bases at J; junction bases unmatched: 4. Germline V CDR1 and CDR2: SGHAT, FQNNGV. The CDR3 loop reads CASSFRQGSGNTIYF. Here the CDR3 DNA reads TGTGCCAGCAGCTTTCGACAGGGGAGTGGAAACACCATATATTTT. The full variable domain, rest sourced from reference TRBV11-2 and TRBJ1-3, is EAGVAQSPRYKIIEKRQSVAFWCNPISGHATLYWYQQILGQGPKLLIQFQNNGVVDDSQLPKDRFSAERLKGVDSTLKIQPAKLEDSAVYLCASSFRQGSGNTIYFGEGSWLTVV.

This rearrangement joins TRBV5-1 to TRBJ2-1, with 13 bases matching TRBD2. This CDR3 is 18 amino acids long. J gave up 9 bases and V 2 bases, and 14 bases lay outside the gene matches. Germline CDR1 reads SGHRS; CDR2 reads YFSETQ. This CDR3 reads CASSFQKTSGGDRIEQFF. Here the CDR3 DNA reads TGCGCCAGCAGCTTTCAAAAAACTAGCGGGGGGGACCGAATTGAGCAGTTCTTC.

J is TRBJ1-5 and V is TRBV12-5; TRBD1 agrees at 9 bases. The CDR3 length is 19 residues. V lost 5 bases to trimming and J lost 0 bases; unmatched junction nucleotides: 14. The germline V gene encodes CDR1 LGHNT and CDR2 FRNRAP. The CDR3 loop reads CASGPRTGDDLYSNQPQHF. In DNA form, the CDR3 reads TGTGCTAGTGGTCCCCGGACAGGGGATGATCTATATAGCAATCAGCCCCAGCATTTT.

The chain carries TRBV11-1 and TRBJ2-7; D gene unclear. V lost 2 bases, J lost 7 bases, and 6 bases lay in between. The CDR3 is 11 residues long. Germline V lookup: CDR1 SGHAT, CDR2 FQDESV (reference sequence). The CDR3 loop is CASSLRVEQYF. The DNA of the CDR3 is TGTGCCAGCAGCTTACGTGTGGAGCAGTACTTC.

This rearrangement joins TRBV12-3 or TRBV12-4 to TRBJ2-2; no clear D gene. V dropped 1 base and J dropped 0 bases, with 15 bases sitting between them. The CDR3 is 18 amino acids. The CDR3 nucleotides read TGTGCCAGCAGTTTAGTTTTTTCGGGCGGATCGAACACCGGGGAGCTGTTTTTT. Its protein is CASSLVFSGGSNTGELFF.

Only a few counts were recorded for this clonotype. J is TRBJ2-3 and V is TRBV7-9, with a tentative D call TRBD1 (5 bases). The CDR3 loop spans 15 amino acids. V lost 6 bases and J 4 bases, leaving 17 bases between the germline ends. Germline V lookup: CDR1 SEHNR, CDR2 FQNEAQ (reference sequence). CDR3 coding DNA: TGTGCCAGCAGTGACGACAGCAGCTTCGCAGATACGCAGTATTTT. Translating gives CASSDDSSFADTQYF.

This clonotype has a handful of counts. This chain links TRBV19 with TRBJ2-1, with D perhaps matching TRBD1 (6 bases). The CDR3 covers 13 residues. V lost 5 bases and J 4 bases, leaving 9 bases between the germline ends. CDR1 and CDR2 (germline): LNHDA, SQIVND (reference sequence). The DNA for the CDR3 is TGTGCCAGTAGTCAGGACAGTTACAATGAGCAGTTCTTC. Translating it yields CASSQDSYNEQFF.

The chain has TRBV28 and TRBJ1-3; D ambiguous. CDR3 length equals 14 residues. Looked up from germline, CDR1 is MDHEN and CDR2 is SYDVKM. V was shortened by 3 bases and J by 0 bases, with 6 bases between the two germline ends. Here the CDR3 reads CASSFWSSGNTIYF. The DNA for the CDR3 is TGTGCCAGCAGTTTTTGGAGCTCTGGAAACACCATATATTTT.

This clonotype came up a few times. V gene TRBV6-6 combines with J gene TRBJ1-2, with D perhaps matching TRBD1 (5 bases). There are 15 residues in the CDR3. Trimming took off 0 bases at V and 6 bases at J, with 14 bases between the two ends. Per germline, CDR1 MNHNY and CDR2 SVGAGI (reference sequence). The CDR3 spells CASSYSSGLPDGYTF. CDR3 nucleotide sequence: TGTGCCAGCAGTTACTCGTCGGGGCTGCCAGATGGCTACACCTTC.

CDR3 protein: CASSFQQGRNTGELFF. CDR3 nucleotide sequence: TGTGCCAGCAGCTTCCAACAGGGGCGGAACACCGGGGAGCTGTTTTTT. This sequence joins TRBV7-9 and TRBJ2-2, with 7 bases identical to TRBD1. This CDR3 has 16 amino acids. J lost 1 base, V lost 3 bases, and 5 bases had no gene match. Germline assignment: CDR1 SEHNR and CDR2 FQNEAQ (reference sequence). Looking up the rest from reference TRBV7-9 and TRBJ2-2 gives the full variable domain: DTGVSQNPRHKITKRGQNVTFRCDPISEHNRLYWYRQTLGQGPEFLTYFQNEAQLEKSRLLSDRFSAERPKGSFSTLEIQRTEQGDSAMYLCASSFQQGRNTGELFFGEGSRLTVL.

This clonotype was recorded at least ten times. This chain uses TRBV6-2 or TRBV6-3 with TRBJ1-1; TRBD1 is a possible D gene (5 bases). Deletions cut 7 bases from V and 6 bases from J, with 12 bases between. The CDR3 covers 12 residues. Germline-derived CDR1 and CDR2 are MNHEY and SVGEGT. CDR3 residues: CASNRFSSEAFF. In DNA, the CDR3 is TGTGCCAGCAACAGGTTTTCCTCTGAAGCTTTCTTT.